The rows below give T cell receptor beta chains drawn from one sample of a study of blood T cell repertoires in COVID-19. Clones were sequenced by immunoSEQ multiplex PCR, and TCRdb holds only the in-frame ones, with some missing. The table includes 85,000 to 90,000 clones, roughly 78% detected once. The source material was peripheral blood. The receptors originated from a woman of 80 years or more with acute or convalescent COVID-19. Each CDR3 is given with its conserved first and last residue. A D gene is named only where the DNA matches it firmly. Not all rows give a size; the values are once, few, many and, for expanded clones, a class.

clone_size: NA
j_call: TRBJ2-1
d_call: TRBD2
v_call: TRBV3-1/TRBV3-2
cdr3_length: 18
cdr3_aa: CASSHWPPTSGGYNEQFF
cdr3_nt: TGTGCCAGCAGCCATTGGCCCCCGACTAGCGGGGGTTACAATGAGCAGTTCTTC

clone_size: NA
j_call: TRBJ1-1
d_call: NA
v_call: TRBV4-1
cdr3_length: 14
cdr3_aa: CASSQGQLNTEAFF
cdr3_nt: TGCGCCAGCAGCCAAGGACAGCTGAACACTGAAGCTTTCTTT

clone_size: NA
j_call: TRBJ2-3
d_call: TRBD2
v_call: TRBV5-1
cdr3_length: 15
cdr3_aa: CASSPPGLAGVVGYF
cdr3_nt: TGCGCCAGCAGCCCCCCGGGACTAGCGGGAGTGGTGGGGTATTTT

clone_size: NA
j_call: TRBJ1-4
d_call: TRBD1
v_call: TRBV5-4
cdr3_length: 14
cdr3_aa: CASSHRGEDEKLFF
cdr3_nt: TGTGCCAGCAGCCACAGGGGGGAGGATGAAAAACTGTTTTTT

clone_size: NA
j_call: TRBJ1-1
d_call: NA
v_call: TRBV3-1/TRBV3-2
cdr3_length: 14
cdr3_aa: CASSQVAGVGRAFF
cdr3_nt: TGTGCCAGCAGCCAAGTGGCAGGGGTGGGGAGAGCTTTCTTT

clone_size: NA
j_call: TRBJ1-1
d_call: NA
v_call: TRBV18
cdr3_length: 11
cdr3_aa: CASSPEAEAFF
cdr3_nt: TGTGCCAGCTCACCAGAGGCTGAAGCTTTCTTT

clone_size: NA
j_call: TRBJ2-2
d_call: NA
v_call: TRBV7-8
cdr3_length: 14
cdr3_aa: CASSRDSNTGELFF
cdr3_nt: TGTGCCAGCAGCCGGGACTCTAACACCGGGGAGCTGTTTTTT

clone_size: NA
j_call: TRBJ2-5
d_call: TRBD2
v_call: TRBV5-1
cdr3_length: 16
cdr3_aa: CASSLAASGEGETQYF
cdr3_nt: TGCGCCAGCAGCTTGGCGGCTAGCGGGGAGGGCGAGACCCAGTACTTC

clone_size: NA
j_call: TRBJ1-2
d_call: NA
v_call: TRBV19
cdr3_length: 13
cdr3_aa: CASSMGSGYGYTF
cdr3_nt: TGTGCCAGTAGTATGGGCAGTGGCTATGGCTACACCTTC

clone_size: NA
j_call: TRBJ2-2
d_call: TRBD2
v_call: TRBV9
cdr3_length: 16
cdr3_aa: CASSSPGGGKTGELFF
cdr3_nt: TGTGCCAGCAGCTCCCCGGGGGGAGGAAAAACCGGGGAGCTGTTTTTT

clone_size: NA
j_call: TRBJ1-1
d_call: NA
v_call: TRBV7-9
cdr3_length: 13
cdr3_aa: CASSLGANTEAFF
cdr3_nt: TGTGCCAGCAGCTTAGGCGCTAACACTGAAGCTTTCTTT

clone_size: NA
j_call: TRBJ2-5
d_call: TRBD2
v_call: TRBV19
cdr3_length: 15
cdr3_aa: CASSPLGLVGETQYF
cdr3_nt: TGTGCCAGTAGTCCATTGGGACTAGTGGGAGAGACCCAGTACTTC

clone_size: NA
j_call: TRBJ2-7
d_call: NA
v_call: TRBV19
cdr3_length: 12
cdr3_aa: CASRGAHYEQYF
cdr3_nt: TGTGCCAGTAGGGGGGCACACTACGAGCAGTACTTC

clone_size: once
j_call: TRBJ1-1
d_call: NA
v_call: TRBV7-2
cdr3_length: 15
cdr3_aa: CASSLDFRGDTEAFF
cdr3_nt: TGTGCCAGCAGCTTAGACTTCAGGGGAGACACTGAAGCTTTCTTT

clone_size: NA
j_call: TRBJ1-2
d_call: NA
v_call: TRBV13
cdr3_length: 14
cdr3_aa: CASSLGVLGYGYTF
cdr3_nt: TGTGCCAGCAGCTTGGGAGTTCTCGGGTATGGCTACACCTTC

clone_size: NA
j_call: TRBJ2-3
d_call: TRBD2
v_call: TRBV5-1
cdr3_length: 16
cdr3_aa: CASSLSGAGGTDTQYF
cdr3_nt: TGCGCCAGCAGCTTGAGCGGGGCCGGGGGCACAGATACGCAGTATTTT

clone_size: NA
j_call: TRBJ1-1
d_call: TRBD1
v_call: TRBV10-1
cdr3_length: 13
cdr3_aa: CASSNRGNTEAFF
cdr3_nt: TGCGCCAGCAGTAACAGGGGGAACACTGAAGCTTTCTTT

clone_size: NA
j_call: TRBJ1-6
d_call: NA
v_call: TRBV2
cdr3_length: 14
cdr3_aa: CASRQGMYNSPLHF
cdr3_nt: TGTGCCAGCAGACAGGGAATGTACAATTCACCCCTCCACTTT

clone_size: NA
j_call: TRBJ2-2
d_call: TRBD2
v_call: TRBV4-2
cdr3_length: 14
cdr3_aa: CASSSGGAIGELFF
cdr3_nt: TGTGCCAGCTCAAGCGGGGGGGCAATCGGGGAGCTGTTTTTT

clone_size: NA
j_call: TRBJ1-3
d_call: TRBD1
v_call: TRBV6-5
cdr3_length: 13
cdr3_aa: CASSYEQGNTIYF
cdr3_nt: TGTGCCAGCAGTTACGAACAGGGGAACACCATATATTTT

clone_size: NA
j_call: TRBJ2-7
d_call: TRBD1
v_call: TRBV28
cdr3_length: 15
cdr3_aa: CASRPGTGGIYEQYF
cdr3_nt: TGTGCCAGCAGACCCGGGACAGGGGGCATCTACGAGCAGTACTTC

clone_size: NA
j_call: TRBJ1-3
d_call: TRBD1
v_call: TRBV5-1
cdr3_length: 13
cdr3_aa: CASGQGSGNTIYF
cdr3_nt: TGCGCCAGTGGACAGGGATCGGGAAACACCATATATTTT

clone_size: once
j_call: TRBJ2-5
d_call: NA
v_call: TRBV15
cdr3_length: 16
cdr3_aa: CATSRRPGAKQEAQYF
cdr3_nt: TGTGCCACCAGCAGGAGGCCAGGGGCGAAACAAGAGGCCCAGTACTTC

clone_size: NA
j_call: TRBJ1-1
d_call: NA
v_call: TRBV6-5
cdr3_length: 11
cdr3_aa: CASSQGFEAFF
cdr3_nt: TGTGCCAGCAGTCAGGGGTTTGAAGCTTTCTTT

clone_size: NA
j_call: TRBJ1-2
d_call: NA
v_call: TRBV6-5
cdr3_length: 13
cdr3_aa: CASRMTGLYGYTF
cdr3_nt: TGTGCCAGCAGGATGACAGGTCTCTATGGCTACACCTTC

clone_size: NA
j_call: TRBJ2-7
d_call: NA
v_call: TRBV27
cdr3_length: 14
cdr3_aa: CASSFNGARDEQYF
cdr3_nt: TGTGCCAGCAGTTTTAACGGCGCCCGGGACGAGCAGTACTTC

clone_size: NA
j_call: TRBJ2-3
d_call: NA
v_call: TRBV18
cdr3_length: 15
cdr3_aa: CASSPTPSRADTQYF
cdr3_nt: TGTGCCAGCTCACCCACCCCCTCCAGGGCAGATACGCAGTATTTT

clone_size: NA
j_call: TRBJ1-1
d_call: NA
v_call: TRBV28
cdr3_length: 14
cdr3_aa: CASKGQNMNTEAFF
cdr3_nt: TGTGCCAGCAAAGGACAGAACATGAACACTGAAGCTTTCTTT

clone_size: NA
j_call: TRBJ2-4
d_call: NA
v_call: TRBV7-2
cdr3_length: 15
cdr3_aa: CASSLEGADTSIQYF
cdr3_nt: TGTGCCAGCAGCTTAGAAGGGGCAGATACAAGCATTCAGTACTTC

clone_size: NA
j_call: TRBJ1-2
d_call: TRBD1
v_call: TRBV3-1/TRBV3-2
cdr3_length: 12
cdr3_aa: CASSSRGQGYTF
cdr3_nt: TGTGCCAGCAGCAGCAGGGGGCAGGGCTACACCTTC

clone_size: few
j_call: TRBJ2-3
d_call: TRBD2
v_call: TRBV5-1
cdr3_length: 14
cdr3_aa: CASGGGAGTDTQYF
cdr3_nt: TGCGCCAGCGGCGGGGGGGCTGGCACAGATACGCAGTATTTT

clone_size: NA
j_call: TRBJ2-7
d_call: TRBD1
v_call: TRBV6-6
cdr3_length: 14
cdr3_aa: CASSYGQVRNEQYF
cdr3_nt: TGTGCCAGCAGTTACGGACAGGTCAGGAACGAGCAGTACTTC

clone_size: NA
j_call: TRBJ2-1
d_call: TRBD2
v_call: TRBV2
cdr3_length: 14
cdr3_aa: CANRDGRGDNEQFF
cdr3_nt: TGTGCCAATAGGGATGGGCGGGGGGACAATGAGCAGTTCTTC

clone_size: NA
j_call: TRBJ2-2
d_call: NA
v_call: TRBV5-1
cdr3_length: 16
cdr3_aa: CASSLGMGPNTGELFF
cdr3_nt: TGCGCCAGCAGCTTGGGGATGGGGCCCAACACCGGGGAGCTGTTTTTT

clone_size: NA
j_call: TRBJ2-1
d_call: NA
v_call: TRBV11-2
cdr3_length: 15
cdr3_aa: CASSPAGTRIGEQFF
cdr3_nt: TGTGCCAGCAGCCCGGCCGGGACAAGGATCGGTGAGCAGTTCTTC

clone_size: once
j_call: TRBJ1-1
d_call: NA
v_call: TRBV3-1/TRBV3-2
cdr3_length: 15
cdr3_aa: CASSPADSLRTEAFF
cdr3_nt: TGTGCCAGCAGCCCCGCGGACAGTTTAAGAACTGAAGCTTTCTTT

clone_size: NA
j_call: TRBJ2-7
d_call: TRBD1
v_call: TRBV7-3
cdr3_length: 14
cdr3_aa: CASSPGTGGREQYF
cdr3_nt: TGTGCCAGCAGCCCTGGGACAGGGGGACGGGAGCAGTACTTC

clone_size: NA
j_call: TRBJ1-4
d_call: NA
v_call: TRBV15
cdr3_length: 17
cdr3_aa: CATSRDRSLATDGKLFF
cdr3_nt: TGTGCCACCAGCAGAGATAGAAGTTTGGCCACAGATGGAAAACTGTTTTTT

clone_size: few
j_call: TRBJ1-4
d_call: TRBD1
v_call: TRBV27
cdr3_length: 14
cdr3_aa: CASSLKETGGRVFF
cdr3_nt: TGTGCCAGCAGTTTAAAGGAGACAGGGGGCAGGGTGTTTTTT

clone_size: NA
j_call: TRBJ2-1
d_call: NA
v_call: TRBV6-4
cdr3_length: 12
cdr3_aa: CASNPGSGEQFF
cdr3_nt: TGTGCCAGCAATCCGGGGAGTGGTGAGCAGTTCTTC

clone_size: few
j_call: TRBJ2-2
d_call: TRBD2
v_call: TRBV11-2
cdr3_length: 15
cdr3_aa: CASSRTSGPTGELFF
cdr3_nt: TGTGCCAGCAGCCGGACTAGCGGACCCACCGGGGAGCTGTTTTTT

clone_size: NA
j_call: TRBJ1-1
d_call: TRBD1
v_call: TRBV27
cdr3_length: 16
cdr3_aa: CASSGADRVGATEAFF
cdr3_nt: TGTGCCAGTTCGGGCGCCGACAGGGTTGGAGCCACTGAAGCTTTCTTT

clone_size: NA
j_call: TRBJ2-7
d_call: NA
v_call: TRBV19
cdr3_length: 14
cdr3_aa: CARSKGVSSYEQYF
cdr3_nt: TGTGCCAGGTCGAAAGGAGTCAGTTCCTACGAGCAGTACTTC

clone_size: NA
j_call: TRBJ2-5
d_call: TRBD2
v_call: TRBV28
cdr3_length: 22
cdr3_aa: CASSSSLAGGSPEGVAQETQYF
cdr3_nt: TGTGCCAGCAGTTCCTCTCTGGCGGGAGGCAGCCCCGAGGGGGTTGCCCAAGAGACCCAGTACTTC

clone_size: NA
j_call: TRBJ1-1
d_call: NA
v_call: TRBV11-2
cdr3_length: 15
cdr3_aa: CASSLQGGLNTEAFF
cdr3_nt: TGTGCCAGCAGCTTACAGGGTGGCCTAAACACTGAAGCTTTCTTT

clone_size: NA
j_call: TRBJ2-5
d_call: NA
v_call: TRBV6-5
cdr3_length: 13
cdr3_aa: CASSLRSEETQYF
cdr3_nt: TGTGCCAGCAGCCTCAGAAGCGAAGAGACCCAGTACTTC